This entry concerns a single T cell receptor beta chain. Antigen unknown. The input for sorted-subset replicate PCRs was roughly 180 ng DNA, around 27,000 T cell genomes. The protocol was immunoSEQ multiplex PCR, while the TCRdb copy is restricted to in-frame clones and leaves out a portion. The table includes approximately 530,000 clones, 95% to 96% detected once. These data belong to a study of shared clonotypes between healthy human individuals. The study's findings and limits: The study generally estimated greater richness for naive than memory subsets. Between several donors, naive CD4 clonotypes were shared at a level of approximately 5%.

The V end lost 8 bases, the J end lost 4 bases, and 14 bases lay between the germline ends. Germline CDR1 and CDR2: MRHNA and SNTAGT. CDR3 length: 13 residues. The chain combines TRBV6-4 with TRBJ2-5; TRBD2 might be the D (6 bases). The source material was naive CD4+ T cells sorted from blood. Subset defined: CD45RA+ positively selected. The TCR comes from a woman aged 30 to 39 in good health. Written as DNA, the CDR3 is TGTGCCAGCGCCAGGGAGGAGGGAGAGACCCAGTACTTC. Translated: CASAREEGETQYF.